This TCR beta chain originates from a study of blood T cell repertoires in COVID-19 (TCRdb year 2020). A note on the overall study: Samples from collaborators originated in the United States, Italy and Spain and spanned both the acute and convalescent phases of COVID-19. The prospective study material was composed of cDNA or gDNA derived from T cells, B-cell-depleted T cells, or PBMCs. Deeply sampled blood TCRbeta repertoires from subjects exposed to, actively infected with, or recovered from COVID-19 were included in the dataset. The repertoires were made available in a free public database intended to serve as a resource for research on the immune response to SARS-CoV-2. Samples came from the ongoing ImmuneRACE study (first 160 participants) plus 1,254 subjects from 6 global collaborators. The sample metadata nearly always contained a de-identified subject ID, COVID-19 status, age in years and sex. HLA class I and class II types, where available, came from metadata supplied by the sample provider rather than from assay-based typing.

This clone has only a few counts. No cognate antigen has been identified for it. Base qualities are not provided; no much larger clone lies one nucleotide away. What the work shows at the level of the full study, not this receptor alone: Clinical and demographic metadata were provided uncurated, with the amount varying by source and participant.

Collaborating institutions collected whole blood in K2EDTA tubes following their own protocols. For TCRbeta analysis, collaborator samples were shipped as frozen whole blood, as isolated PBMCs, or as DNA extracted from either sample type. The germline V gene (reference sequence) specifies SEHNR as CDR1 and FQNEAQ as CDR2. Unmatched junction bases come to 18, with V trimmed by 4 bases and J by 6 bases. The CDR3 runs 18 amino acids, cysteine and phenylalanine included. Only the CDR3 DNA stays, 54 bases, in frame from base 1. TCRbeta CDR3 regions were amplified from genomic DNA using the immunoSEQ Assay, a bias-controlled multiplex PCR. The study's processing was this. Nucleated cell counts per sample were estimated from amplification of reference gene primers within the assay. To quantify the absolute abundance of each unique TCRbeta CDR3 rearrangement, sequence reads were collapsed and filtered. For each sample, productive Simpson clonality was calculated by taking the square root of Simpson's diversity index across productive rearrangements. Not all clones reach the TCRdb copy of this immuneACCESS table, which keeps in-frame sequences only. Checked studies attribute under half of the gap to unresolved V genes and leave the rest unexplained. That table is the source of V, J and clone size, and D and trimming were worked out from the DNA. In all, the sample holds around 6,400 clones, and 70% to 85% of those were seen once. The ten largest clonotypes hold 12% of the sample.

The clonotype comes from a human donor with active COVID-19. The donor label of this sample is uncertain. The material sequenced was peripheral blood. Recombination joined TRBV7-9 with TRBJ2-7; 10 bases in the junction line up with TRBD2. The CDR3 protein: CASSSPQREGRGPFEQYF. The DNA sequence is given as TGTGCCAGCAGCTCCCCGCAGCGGGAGGGCCGCGGTCCCTTCGAGCAGTACTTC.